This T cell receptor (beta chain) was recorded in a study of T cell repertoires in cytomegalovirus infection. V gave up 5 bases and J gave up 5 bases; unmatched junction bases: 8. Germline V gene sequence: CDR1 MNHEY, CDR2 SMNVEV (reference sequence). This CDR3 comprises 15 residues. TCRdb fed the reads into MiXCR, producing one record per CDR3 protein. Of roughly 500,000 distinct CDR3 sequences listed, over 9% were seen once; the top ten hold approximately 10%. The sequence was collected from a human donor in good health (CMV status not recorded). Some clones in this sample may be carry-over from other donors' samples. The rearrangement links TRBV27 to TRBJ1-1; TRBD1 matches at 10 bases. The sequenced sample was PBMCs. In DNA, the CDR3 is TGTGCCAGCAGTCCAGAACGGACAGGGGGAACTGAAGCTTTCTTT. Translation gives CASSPERTGGTEAFF.